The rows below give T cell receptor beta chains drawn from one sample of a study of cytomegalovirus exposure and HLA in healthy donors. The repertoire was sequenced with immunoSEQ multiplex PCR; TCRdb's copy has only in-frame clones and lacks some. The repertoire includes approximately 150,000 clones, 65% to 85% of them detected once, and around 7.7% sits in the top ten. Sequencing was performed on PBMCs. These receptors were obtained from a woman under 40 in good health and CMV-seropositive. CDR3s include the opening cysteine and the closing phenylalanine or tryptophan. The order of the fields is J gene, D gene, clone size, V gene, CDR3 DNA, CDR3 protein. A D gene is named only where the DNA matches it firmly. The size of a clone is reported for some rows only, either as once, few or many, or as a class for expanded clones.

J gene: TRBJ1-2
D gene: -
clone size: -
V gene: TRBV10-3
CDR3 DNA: TGTGCCATCAGTGAGTCCAGGGAGGGGATTTCTAACTATGGCTACACCTTC
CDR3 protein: CAISESREGISNYGYTF

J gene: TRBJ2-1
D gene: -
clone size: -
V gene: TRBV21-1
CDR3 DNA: TGTGCCAGCAGCAAAGGCTTCGGGGATGAGCAGTTCTTC
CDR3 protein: CASSKGFGDEQFF

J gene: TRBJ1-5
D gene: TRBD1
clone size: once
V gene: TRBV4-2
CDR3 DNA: TGTGCCAGCAGCCAAGCCCTGGACAGGGGGCGACAGCCCCAGCATTTT
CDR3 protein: CASSQALDRGRQPQHF

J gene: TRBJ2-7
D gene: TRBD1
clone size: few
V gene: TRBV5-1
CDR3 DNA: TGCGCCAGCAGCTTGACGGCAGGGGGCTTCTACGAGCAGTACTTC
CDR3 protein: CASSLTAGGFYEQYF

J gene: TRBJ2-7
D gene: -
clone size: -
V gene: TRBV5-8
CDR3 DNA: TGTGCCAGCAGCCCTGGGGGGACGTCCTACGAGCAGTACTTC
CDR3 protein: CASSPGGTSYEQYF

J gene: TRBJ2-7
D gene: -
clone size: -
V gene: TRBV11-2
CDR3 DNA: TGTGCCAGCAGCTTAACCGGCAGGCCCTACGAGCAGTACTTC
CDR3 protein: CASSLTGRPYEQYF

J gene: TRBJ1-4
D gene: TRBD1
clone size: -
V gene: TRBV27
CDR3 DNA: TGTGCCAGCCCCGGACAGGCTCGTTGGGAAAAACTGTTTTTT
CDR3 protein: CASPGQARWEKLFF

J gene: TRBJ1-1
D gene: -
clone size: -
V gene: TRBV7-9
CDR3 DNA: TGTGCCAGCAGCCAGGGGTACACTGAAGCTTTCTTT
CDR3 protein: CASSQGYTEAFF

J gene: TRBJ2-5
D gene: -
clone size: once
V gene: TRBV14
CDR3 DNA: TGTGCCAGCAGCCAGAAAATAGCGGTGGGGCAGACCCAGTACTTC
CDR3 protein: CASSQKIAVGQTQYF

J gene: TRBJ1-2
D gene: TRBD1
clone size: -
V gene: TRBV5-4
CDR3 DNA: TGTGCCAGCAGCTACCCGACAGGGGGCAGTGGATACACCTTC
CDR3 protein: CASSYPTGGSGYTF

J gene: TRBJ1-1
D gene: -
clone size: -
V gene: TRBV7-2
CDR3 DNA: TGTGCCAGCAGCTTCCCAGGGGTGAACACTGAAGCTTTCTTT
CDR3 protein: CASSFPGVNTEAFF

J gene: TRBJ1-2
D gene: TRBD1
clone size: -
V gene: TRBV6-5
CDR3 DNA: TGTGCCAGCAGTTTTCGACAGGGGAACTATGGCTACACCTTC
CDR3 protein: CASSFRQGNYGYTF

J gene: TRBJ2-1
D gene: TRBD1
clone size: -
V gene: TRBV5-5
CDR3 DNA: TGTGCCAGCAGCTTGGGACAGGGCACCTACAATGAGCAGTTCTTC
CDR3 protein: CASSLGQGTYNEQFF

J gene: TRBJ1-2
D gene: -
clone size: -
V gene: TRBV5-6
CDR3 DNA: TGTGCCAGCAGCTTGGTTGACAGCGGGGACTATGGCTACACCTTC
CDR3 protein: CASSLVDSGDYGYTF

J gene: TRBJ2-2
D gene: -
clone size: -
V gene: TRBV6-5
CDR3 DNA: TGTGCCAGCAGTTATAGACAGGTTGTCGGGGAGCTGTTTTTT
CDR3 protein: CASSYRQVVGELFF

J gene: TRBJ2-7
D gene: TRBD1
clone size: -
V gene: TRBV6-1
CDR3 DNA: TGTGCCAGCAGTCCGGGACAGGGTACCGAGCAGTACTTC
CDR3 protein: CASSPGQGTEQYF

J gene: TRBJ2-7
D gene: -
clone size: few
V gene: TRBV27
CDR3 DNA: TGTGCCAGCAGTTCCCCCGGCAGGGGCCACGAGCAGTACTTC
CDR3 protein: CASSSPGRGHEQYF

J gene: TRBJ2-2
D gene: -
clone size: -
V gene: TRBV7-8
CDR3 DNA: TGTGCCAGCAGCTTGTTCGAGGGAGTTGTCCCCGGGGAGCTGTTTTTT
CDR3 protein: CASSLFEGVVPGELFF

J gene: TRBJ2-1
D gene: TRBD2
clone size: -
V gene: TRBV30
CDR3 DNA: TGTGCCTGGAGTAAGCGGGGGGGAGAGCAGTTCTTC
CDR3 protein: CAWSKRGGEQFF

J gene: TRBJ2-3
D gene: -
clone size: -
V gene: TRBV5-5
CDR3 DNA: TGTGCCAGCAGCTTGGGGGGGGGCTGGGGCACAGATACGCAGTATTTT
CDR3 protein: CASSLGGGWGTDTQYF

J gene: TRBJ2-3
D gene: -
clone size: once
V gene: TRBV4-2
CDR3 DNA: TGTGCCAGCAGCCATACACAGGCCTCCACAGATACGCAGTATTTT
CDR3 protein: CASSHTQASTDTQYF

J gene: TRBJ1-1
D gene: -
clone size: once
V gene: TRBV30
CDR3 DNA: TGTGCCTCCGCCGGGGGCACTGAAGCTTTCTTT
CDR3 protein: CASAGGTEAFF

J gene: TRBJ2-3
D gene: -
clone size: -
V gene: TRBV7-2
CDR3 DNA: TGTGCCAGCAGCCCCCGGACACCCCAAGATACGCAGTATTTT
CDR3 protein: CASSPRTPQDTQYF

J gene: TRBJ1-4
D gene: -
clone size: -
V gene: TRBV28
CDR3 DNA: TGTGCCAGCTCCTCCGAGGTGAGGGAAAAACTGTTTTTT
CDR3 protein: CASSSEVREKLFF

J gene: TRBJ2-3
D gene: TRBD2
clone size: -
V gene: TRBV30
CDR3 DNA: TGTGCCTGGAGTGGCGGGGGGGGCGAAGATACGCAGTATTTT
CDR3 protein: CAWSGGGGEDTQYF

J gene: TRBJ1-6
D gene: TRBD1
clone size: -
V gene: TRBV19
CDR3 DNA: TGTGCCACTGGGGTCGGGACAGGGAGGTCACCCCTCCACTTT
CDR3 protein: CATGVGTGRSPLHF

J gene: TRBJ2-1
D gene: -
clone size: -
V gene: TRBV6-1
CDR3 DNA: TGTGCCAGCAGTGACCCCGGGAGTTCAGGGAATGAGCAGTTCTTC
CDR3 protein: CASSDPGSSGNEQFF

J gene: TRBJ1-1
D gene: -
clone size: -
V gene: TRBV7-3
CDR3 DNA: TGTGCCAGCAGCTTATCTCCGGGGGACACTGAAGCTTTCTTT
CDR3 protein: CASSLSPGDTEAFF

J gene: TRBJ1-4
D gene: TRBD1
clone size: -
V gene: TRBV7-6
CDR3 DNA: TGTGCCAGCAGCCAGACAGGGGGAGGCGGAAAACTGTTTTTT
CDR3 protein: CASSQTGGGGKLFF

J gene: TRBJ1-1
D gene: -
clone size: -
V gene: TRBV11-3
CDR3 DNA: TGTGCCAGCAGCTACCGCAGGGACACTGAAGCTTTCTTT
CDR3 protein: CASSYRRDTEAFF

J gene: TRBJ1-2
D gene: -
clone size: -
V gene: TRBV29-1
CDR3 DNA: TGCAGCGACGGGGGGCTTAATAACTATGGCTACACCTTC
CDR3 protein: CSDGGLNNYGYTF

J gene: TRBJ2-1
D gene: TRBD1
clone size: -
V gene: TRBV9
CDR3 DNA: TGTGCCAGCAGTCGCAGACAGGGGAGATACAATGAGCAGTTCTTC
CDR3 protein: CASSRRQGRYNEQFF

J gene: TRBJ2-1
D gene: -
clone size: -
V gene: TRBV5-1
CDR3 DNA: TGCGCCAGCAGCCCACAGGTCAGCTCCTACAATGAGCAGTTCTTC
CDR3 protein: CASSPQVSSYNEQFF

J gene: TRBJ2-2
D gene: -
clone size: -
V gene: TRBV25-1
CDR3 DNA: TGTGCCAGCAGTGAATGGGGGGCGAACACCGGGGAGCTGTTTTTT
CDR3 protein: CASSEWGANTGELFF

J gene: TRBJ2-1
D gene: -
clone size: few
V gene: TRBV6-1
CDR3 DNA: TGTGCCAGCAGTGAATTCCCTCACGGGATCTCCTACAATGAGCAGTTCTTC
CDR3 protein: CASSEFPHGISYNEQFF

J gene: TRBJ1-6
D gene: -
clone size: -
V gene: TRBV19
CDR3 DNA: TGTGCCAGTAGTATCCTCTCTCAGGGTTCACCCCTCCACTTT
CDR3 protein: CASSILSQGSPLHF

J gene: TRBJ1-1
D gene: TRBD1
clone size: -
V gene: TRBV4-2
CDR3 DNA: TGTGCCAGCAGCATCCACCCCACGACAGGGAGTGTTTCAGCTTTCTTT
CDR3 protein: CASSIHPTTGSVSAFF

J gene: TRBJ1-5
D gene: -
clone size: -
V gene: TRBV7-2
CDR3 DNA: TGTGCCAGCAGCTCCAGGGGAAGGAGCAATCAGCCCCAGCATTTT
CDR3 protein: CASSSRGRSNQPQHF

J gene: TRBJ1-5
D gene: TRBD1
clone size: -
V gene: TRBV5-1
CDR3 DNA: TGCGCCAGCAGCGCAGGACAGGGGGCCTCCCAGCATTTT
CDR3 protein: CASSAGQGASQHF

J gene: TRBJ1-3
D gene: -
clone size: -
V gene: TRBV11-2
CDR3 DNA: TGTGCCAGCAGTCCAGGAGGAAACACCATATATTTT
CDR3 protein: CASSPGGNTIYF

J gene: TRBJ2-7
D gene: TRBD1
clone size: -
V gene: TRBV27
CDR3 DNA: TGTGCCAGCAGTTTTTCTACAGGGGGAATAACCTACGAGCAGTACTTC
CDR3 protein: CASSFSTGGITYEQYF

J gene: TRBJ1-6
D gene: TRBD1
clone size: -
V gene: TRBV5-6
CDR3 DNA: TGTGCCAGCAGCCTGGGGGGACAGGACCTTAATTCACCCCTCCACTTT
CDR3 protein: CASSLGGQDLNSPLHF

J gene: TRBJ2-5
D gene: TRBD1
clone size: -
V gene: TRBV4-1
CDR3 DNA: TGCGCCAGCAGCGACTTGACAGGGGGGAAAGAGACCCAGTACTTC
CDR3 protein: CASSDLTGGKETQYF

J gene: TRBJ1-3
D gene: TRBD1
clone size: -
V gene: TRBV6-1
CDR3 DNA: TGTGCCAGCAGTGCCGGGACAGGGGTCCCCTCCTCTGGAAACACCATATATTTT
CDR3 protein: CASSAGTGVPSSGNTIYF

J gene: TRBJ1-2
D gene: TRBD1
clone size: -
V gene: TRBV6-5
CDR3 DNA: TGTGCCAGCAGTCGACAGGGGACTAACTATGGCTACACCTTC
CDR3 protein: CASSRQGTNYGYTF

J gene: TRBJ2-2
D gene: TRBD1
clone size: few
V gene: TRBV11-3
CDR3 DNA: TGTGCCAGCAGCTCACAGGGGGCGCAGAACACCGGGGAGCTGTTTTTT
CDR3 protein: CASSSQGAQNTGELFF